This entry lists 31 T cell receptor beta chains sequenced from one sample in a study of shared clonotypes between healthy human individuals. Repertoires were generated with immunoSEQ multiplex PCR, while TCRdb's copy carries only in-frame clones and drops some. The table records about 120,000 clones, around 68% of them present only once. Specimen: memory CD8+ T cells sorted from blood. Subset indicated: CD45RO+ cells pooled with CCR7-negative TemRA cells. Receptor source: a woman aged 25 to 39 in good health.

This clone was counted a single time. The V gene is TRBV11-2, the J gene TRBJ1-2; the match to TRBD1 covers 8 bases. The CDR3 is 14 amino acids. Germline trimming cut 5 bases from V and 6 bases from J; bases unmatched to any gene: 8. Germline assignment: CDR1 SGHAT and CDR2 FQNNGV. The CDR3 reads CASSRDRHRDGYTF. The DNA of the CDR3 is TGTGCCAGCAGCCGGGACAGGCATCGCGATGGCTACACCTTC.

This chain links TRBV4-1 with TRBJ2-1; D remains unclear. Trimming shortened V by 4 bases and J by 5 bases, and 9 bases separated the two germline ends. In germline, CDR1 is MGHRA, CDR2 YSYEKL. The CDR3 is 13 amino acids. This chain's CDR3 is CASSPRLDNEQFF. The CDR3 DNA reads TGCGCCAGCAGCCCGCGACTTGACAATGAGCAGTTCTTC.

This clone was counted only a few times. This chain links TRBV28 with TRBJ2-1, with D perhaps TRBD1 (6 bases). V lost 5 bases, J lost 4 bases, and 15 bases lay in between. CDR1 is MDHEN and CDR2 is SYDVKM in the germline V gene. This CDR3 spans 15 amino acids. This chain's CDR3 is CASSHTGKGYNEQFF. Here the CDR3 DNA reads TGTGCCAGCAGTCATACAGGGAAGGGGTACAATGAGCAGTTCTTC.

This clone turned up a few times. The chain carries TRBV2 and TRBJ2-3; TRBD1 or TRBD2 may be the D gene (6 bases each). CDR3 length: 14 amino acids. Deletions cut 7 bases from V and 6 bases from J, with 17 bases between. Germline V CDR1 and CDR2: SNHLY, FYNNEI. The CDR3 region has the DNA TGTGCCAGCACCGAGGGGGGCGAGGACGATACGCAGTATTTT. Its translation: CASTEGGEDDTQYF. The variable domain in full, completed from reference TRBV2 and TRBJ2-3, reads EPEVTQTPSHQVTQMGQEVILRCVPISNHLYFYWYRQILGQKVEFLVSFYNNEISEKSEIFDDQFSVERPDGSNFTLKIRSTKLEDSAMYFCASTEGGEDDTQYFGPGTRLTVL.

In this sample, this clone turned up a few times. J is TRBJ2-4 and V is TRBV27; possibly TRBD2 for D (5 bases). Trimming cost V 4 bases and J 0 bases, with 16 bases left between them. Germline V gene lookup returns CDR1 MNHEY and CDR2 SMNVEV (reference sequence). The CDR3 extends over 17 amino acids. The CDR3 here is CASSSLLRGLAKNIQYF. CDR3 in DNA: TGTGCCAGCAGTTCGCTACTCCGAGGGTTAGCCAAAAACATTCAGTACTTC.

This chain joins TRBV6-6 and TRBJ1-2; no definite D call. Germline-derived CDR1 and CDR2 are MNHNY and SVGAGI (reference sequence). The length of the CDR3 is 11 residues. V was clipped by 8 bases and J by 3 bases, with 7 bases between them. The CDR3 sequence is CASWQDYGYTF. CDR3 nucleotide sequence: TGTGCCAGCTGGCAAGACTATGGCTACACCTTC.

V is TRBV19 and J is TRBJ2-2; 9 bases agree with TRBD1. Germline V lookup: CDR1 LNHDA, CDR2 SQIVND (reference sequence). V lost 7 bases to trimming and J lost 3 bases; unmatched junction nucleotides: 3. The CDR3 extends over 14 amino acids. CDR3 nucleotides: TGTGCCAGTAAGGGACAGGGTGACACCGGGGAGCTGTTTTTT. This gives the protein CASKGQGDTGELFF.

V gene TRBV7-9 combines with J gene TRBJ2-3; 10 nucleotides match TRBD1. The CDR3 runs to 15 residues. Germline V gives CDR1 SEHNR, CDR2 FQNEAQ (reference sequence). V trimming: 2 bases; J trimming: 5 bases; junction bases outside the gene matches: 4. The CDR3 here is CASSLWDRGLDTQYF. CDR3 coding DNA: TGTGCCAGCAGCTTATGGGACAGGGGACTAGATACGCAGTATTTT.

The chain couples TRBV21-1 to TRBJ1-2; the D call in the table, TRBD1, was not verified against the DNA. TRBV21-1 is a known pseudogene. CDR3 length: 18 residues. Written as DNA, the CDR3 is TGTGCCAGCAGCAAAGGCGTCGGTGGGGACAGGGGTGACTATGGCTACACCTTC. It specifies CASSKGVGGDRGDYGYTF.

This clone was counted once. The rearrangement links TRBV2 to TRBJ2-7; no clear D. Trimming pared 4 bases from V and 3 bases from J, leaving 10 bases between. Germline loops: CDR1 SNHLY, CDR2 FYNNEI. The CDR3 consists of 13 residues. The CDR3 loop reads CASSAQVFYEQYF. The DNA of the CDR3 is TGTGCCAGCAGTGCGCAGGTGTTCTACGAGCAGTACTTC.

This chain connects TRBV7-2 to TRBJ2-7; 13 bases line up with TRBD2. Germline CDR1 and CDR2: SGHTA and FQGNSA. This CDR3 is 17 amino acids long. Germline trimming cut 1 base from V and 2 bases from J; bases unmatched to any gene: 5. The CDR3 DNA reads as TGTGCCAGCAGCTTAGTCGGACTAGCGGGAGAAGCCTACGAGCAGTACTTC. The encoded protein is CASSLVGLAGEAYEQYF.

The J gene is TRBJ1-5, the V gene TRBV4-1, with unresolved D. The germline V and J ends were trimmed by 4 bases and 7 bases, with 14 bases remaining between them. The CDR3 consists of 14 residues. Looked up from germline, CDR1 is MGHRA and CDR2 is YSYEKL. The CDR3 DNA is TGCGCCAGCAGCCTAGTGCCCGGTACGCAGCCCCAGCATTTT. Its translation: CASSLVPGTQPQHF.

As for this clone: An end of the junction differs from the germline gene, which may be a read error. V and J are TRBV6-1 and TRBJ2-6; no clear D gene. This CDR3 spans 14 amino acids. Germline V gene lookup returns CDR1 MNHNS and CDR2 SASEGT. CDR3 nucleotide sequence: TGTGCCAGCGGTGAACCACCTGGGGCCAACGTCCTGACTTTC. This gives the protein CASGEPPGANVLTF.

The CDR3 loop is CASSLEAGSPEAFF. Written as DNA, the CDR3 is TGCGCCAGCAGCTTGGAAGCAGGGAGCCCTGAAGCTTTCTTT. V is TRBV5-1 and J is TRBJ1-1; TRBD1 might be the D (5 bases). Trimming left V 0 bases short and J 6 bases short, with 12 bases between. CDR1 and CDR2 from the germline V gene are SGHRS and YFSETQ. The CDR3 is 14 residues long.

The chain employs TRBV25-1 and TRBJ2-3; perhaps TRBD2 as D (6 bases). Germline V gene data show CDR1 as MGHDK and CDR2 as SYGVNS. This CDR3 comprises 15 residues. The V end was cut by 3 bases, the J end by 0 bases, with 10 bases between. CDR3 loop: CASSEAGGSTDTQYF. The CDR3 DNA is TGTGCCAGCAGTGAGGCAGGAGGGAGCACAGATACGCAGTATTTT.

J is TRBJ1-1 and V is TRBV12-5; no definite D call. The CDR3 covers 12 residues. Trimming took 7 bases from V and 6 from J, leaving 12 bases between them. CDR1 is LGHNT and CDR2 is FRNRAP in the germline V gene. The CDR3 reads CASAFLGAEAFF. The CDR3 DNA follows: TGTGCTAGTGCCTTCCTCGGGGCTGAAGCTTTCTTT.

This clone is a singleton in its sample. The chain uses TRBV18 and TRBJ1-1; no clear D gene. In germline, CDR1 is KGHSH, CDR2 LQKENI. Trimming took 3 bases from V and 9 from J, leaving 11 bases between them. The CDR3 runs 12 residues. The CDR3 loop is CASSPAELQAFF. The CDR3 DNA follows: TGTGCCAGCTCACCGGCAGAGTTACAAGCTTTCTTT. Full variable domain (rest looked up from reference TRBV18 and TRBJ1-1): NAGVMQNPRHLVRRRGQEARLRCSPMKGHSHVYWYRQLPEEGLKFMVYLQKENIIDESGMPKERFSAEFPKEGPSILRIQQVVRGDSAAYFCASSPAELQAFFGQGTRLTVV.

This clone was observed a few times. The V and J genes are TRBV2 and TRBJ1-5; TRBD1 might be the D (5 bases). This CDR3 spans 16 amino acids. Germline V gene data show CDR1 as SNHLY and CDR2 as FYNNEI. V lost 2 bases and J 0 bases, leaving 11 bases between the germline ends. Here the CDR3 DNA reads TGTGCCAGCAGTGAACTTGACAGCAATAGCAATCAGCCCCAGCATTTT. It codes for CASSELDSNSNQPQHF.

The rearrangement uses TRBV2 and TRBJ1-5; no clear D gene. Germline V gene lookup returns CDR1 SNHLY and CDR2 FYNNEI. The CDR3 is 15 residues long. Trimming removed 3 bases from V and 1 base from J, with 10 bases in between. The CDR3 reads CASSEVGLSNQPQHF. The CDR3 DNA sequence: TGTGCCAGCAGTGAGGTAGGGTTGAGCAATCAGCCCCAGCATTTT.

This chain links TRBV4-1 with TRBJ2-3, with D perhaps matching TRBD2 (6 bases). The V gene's germline CDR1 is MGHRA and CDR2 YSYEKL. CDR3 length: 16 amino acids. Trimming cost V 0 bases and J 2 bases, with 12 bases left between them. The CDR3 coding sequence is TGCGCCAGCAGCCAAGATCGGGGGAGGCACACAGATACGCAGTATTTT. This gives the protein CASSQDRGRHTDTQYF.

The chain recombines TRBV27 with TRBJ2-5; D is unresolved. The J call may be faulty, since TRBJ2-7 better matches the DNA end. The CDR3 sequence is 15 residues long. CDR1 is MNHEY, CDR2 SMNVEV, per germline (reference sequence). For the CDR3, the DNA is TGTGCCAGCAGTCGGGCACAAGGACCAACCTACGAGCAGTACTTC. This gives the protein CASSRAQGPTYEQYF.

This chain joins TRBV30 and TRBJ2-1, with 8 bases fitting TRBD1. This CDR3 has 14 residues. Germline CDR1 and CDR2: GTSNPN and SVGIG (reference sequence). Trimming removed 1 base from V and 4 bases from J; junction bases left unmatched: 3. The CDR3 DNA reads TGTGCCTGGAGTGATGACAGGGGATACAATGAGCAGTTCTTC. Amino acids: CAWSDDRGYNEQFF.

The chain has TRBV19 and TRBJ2-7, with TRBD1 matching 9 bases. CDR3 length equals 20 residues. Germline V lookup: CDR1 LNHDA, CDR2 SQIVND (reference sequence). Trimming removed 2 bases from V and 2 bases from J; junction bases left unmatched: 19. The CDR3 sequence is CASSIFYAHYRDRETYEQYF. In nucleotides, the CDR3 is TGTGCCAGTAGTATATTTTACGCTCATTACCGGGACAGGGAAACCTACGAGCAGTACTTC.

This chain uses TRBV5-1 with TRBJ2-1; no definite D call. The CDR3 totals 13 residues. V lost 0 bases and J 6 bases, leaving 7 bases between the germline ends. Per germline, CDR1 SGHRS and CDR2 YFSETQ. The CDR3 region has the DNA TGCGCCAGCAGCTTGGCCCCCCTCAATGAGCAGTTCTTC. It encodes CASSLAPLNEQFF.

The chain recombines TRBV6-1 with TRBJ2-5; 9 bases align to TRBD2. Germline V gene sequence: CDR1 MNHNS, CDR2 SASEGT. There are 15 residues in the CDR3. J lost 5 bases, V lost 1 base, and 5 bases had no gene match. The CDR3 protein is CASSEEAGGPETQYF. DNA for the CDR3: TGTGCCAGCAGTGAAGAGGCGGGAGGGCCTGAGACCCAGTACTTC.

This clone has just a few counts. The gene calls are TRBV6-1 and TRBJ1-1; the D gene is possibly TRBD1 (6 bases). CDR1 and CDR2 from the germline V gene are MNHNS and SASEGT. V lost 6 bases and J lost 1, with 9 bases in between. The CDR3 covers 13 residues. The CDR3 spells CASSLTGNTEAFF. For the CDR3, the DNA is TGTGCCAGCAGCCTGACAGGGAACACTGAAGCTTTCTTT.

This clone was seen only once. This chain uses TRBV27 with TRBJ2-2; no reliable D call. V was cut by 3 bases and J by 7 bases, with 12 bases left in between. The germline V gene encodes CDR1 MNHEY and CDR2 SMNVEV (reference sequence). CDR3 length: 14 amino acids. The CDR3 bases are TGTGCCAGCAGTTTGGTTGGGTTGGTCGGGGAGCTGTTTTTT. Amino acids: CASSLVGLVGELFF.

This chain uses TRBV28 with TRBJ2-7; TRBD2 aligns across 8 bases. CDR1 MDHEN and CDR2 SYDVKM come from the germline V gene. This CDR3 contains 16 residues. The V and J ends lost 0 bases and 2 bases, in that order; junction bases with no gene match: 6. The CDR3 region has the DNA TGTGCCAGCAGTTTATGGTTAACTAGCGGCCCCTACGAGCAGTACTTC. Translated: CASSLWLTSGPYEQYF. The entire variable domain, with the rest obtained from reference TRBV28 and TRBJ2-7, is as follows: DVKVTQSSRYLVKRTGEKVFLECVQDMDHENMFWYRQDPGLGLRLIYFSYDVKMKEKGDIPEGYSVSREKKERFSLILESASTNQTSMYLCASSLWLTSGPYEQYFGPGTRLTVT.

The chain is built from TRBV28 and TRBJ2-7; perhaps TRBD2 as D (6 bases). The CDR3 contains 13 residues. The germline gives CDR1 MDHEN, CDR2 SYDVKM. With 6 bases removed from V and 3 bases from J, the gap between germline ends came to 12 bases. CDR3 sequence: CASSSGTHYEQYF. CDR3 sequence (DNA): TGTGCCAGCAGCTCCGGGACTCACTACGAGCAGTACTTC.

This clone was counted once. The V call is TRBV7-2, the J call TRBJ2-1, with 7 positions matching TRBD2. Germline V CDR1 and CDR2: SGHTA, FQGNSA. CDR3 length equals 14 residues. V trimming: 5 bases; J trimming: 5 bases; junction bases outside the gene matches: 6. The CDR3 DNA reads as TGTGCCAGCAGCCCCCAGCGGGATAACAATGAGCAGTTCTTC. This gives the protein CASSPQRDNNEQFF.

V and J are TRBV6-1 and TRBJ1-5; 9 nucleotides align to TRBD1. CDR3 size: 14 residues. J lost 4 bases, V lost 6 bases, and 4 bases had no gene match. The germline V gene has CDR1 MNHNS and CDR2 SASEGT. The CDR3 sequence is CASSWTGVNQPQHF. In DNA, the CDR3 is TGTGCCAGCAGCTGGACAGGGGTGAATCAGCCCCAGCATTTT.